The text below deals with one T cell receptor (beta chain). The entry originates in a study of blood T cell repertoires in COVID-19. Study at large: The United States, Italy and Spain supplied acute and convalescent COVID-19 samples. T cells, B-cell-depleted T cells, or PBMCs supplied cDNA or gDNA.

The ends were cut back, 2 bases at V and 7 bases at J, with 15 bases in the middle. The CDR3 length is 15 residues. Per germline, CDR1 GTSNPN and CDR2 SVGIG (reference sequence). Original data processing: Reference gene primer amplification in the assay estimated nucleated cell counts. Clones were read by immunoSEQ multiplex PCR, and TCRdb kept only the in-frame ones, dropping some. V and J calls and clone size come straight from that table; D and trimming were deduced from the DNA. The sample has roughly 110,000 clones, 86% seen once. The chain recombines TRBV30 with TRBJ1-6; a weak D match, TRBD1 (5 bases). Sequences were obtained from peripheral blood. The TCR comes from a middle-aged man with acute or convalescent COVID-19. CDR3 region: CAWSSRVGPNSPLHF. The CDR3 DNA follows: TGTGCCTGGAGTAGTCGGGTGGGGCCGAATTCACCCCTCCACTTT.